This TCR beta chain comes out of a study of cytomegalovirus exposure and HLA in healthy donors. The PCR had 60 Vbeta and 13 Jbeta primers. Repertoires were generated with immunoSEQ multiplex PCR, while TCRdb's copy carries only in-frame clones and drops some. This table has around 120,000 clones, around 80% appearing once. After removal of 6 bases from V and 6 bases from J, the junction contained 10 bases not matched to a gene. Germline V gene data show CDR1 as MDHEN and CDR2 as SYDVKM. The CDR3 has 15 amino acids. The gene calls are TRBV28 and TRBJ1-5; 8 bases map to TRBD1. This TCR was recovered from a female donor in good health and CMV-seropositive. Sequences were obtained from PBMCs. CDR3 nucleotides: TGTGCCAGCAGCTCCGGGACAGGATGGATTCAGCCCCAGCATTTT. It encodes CASSSGTGWIQPQHF.